The rows below give T cell receptor beta chains drawn from one sample of a study of blood T cell repertoires in COVID-19. Libraries were prepared by immunoSEQ multiplex PCR; TCRdb keeps only in-frame clonotypes and omits some of them. The table lists approximately 230,000 clones, approximately 82% of them singletons. The sample taken for sequencing was PBMCs or T cells enriched from blood (not recorded which). Source of these receptors: a man aged 35-49 years who had recovered from COVID-19. Both conserved end residues are part of each CDR3. Fields, in order: clone size, V gene, D gene, J gene, CDR3 DNA, CDR3 protein. D genes are given only for firm matches. The size entry is marked missing in some rows and otherwise reads once, few, many or a size class.

once,TRBV2,TRBD1,TRBJ1-5,TGTGCCAGCGGGTACAGGGGGGATCAGCCCCAGCATTTT,CASGYRGDQPQHF
.,TRBV6-5,.,TRBJ1-5,TGTGCCAGCAGTTTGGGGCAGGGCCTCAATCAGCCCCAGCATTTT,CASSLGQGLNQPQHF
.,TRBV7-2,TRBD2,TRBJ2-5,TGTGCCAGCAGCTTACGGCGGGGGGCTGAGACCCAGTACTTC,CASSLRRGAETQYF
.,TRBV2,TRBD1,TRBJ1-5,TGTGCCAGCAGCCGAACGGGACAGGGAGGTCAGCCCCAGCATTTT,CASSRTGQGGQPQHF
.,TRBV28,.,TRBJ2-1,TGTGCCAGCAGTTCCGACGGGATTATGTTCTTC,CASSSDGIMFF
.,TRBV28,.,TRBJ1-1,TGTGCCAGCAGTCTCGGGGGGAGTGAAGCTTTCTTT,CASSLGGSEAFF
.,TRBV6-5,.,TRBJ1-5,.,CASSSSRTGPIQPQHF
.,TRBV18,.,TRBJ1-5,TGTGCCAGCTCACCACCGTCGGGGCCCCAGCATTTT,CASSPPSGPQHF
once,TRBV11-3,TRBD2,TRBJ2-3,TGTGCCAGCAGCAATACTCGGGGGGGGCAGGATACGCAGTATTTT,CASSNTRGGQDTQYF
.,TRBV28,TRBD2,TRBJ2-3,TGTGCCAGCAGGGGGGGGAGCCACCTTGGCACAGATACGCAGTATTTT,CASRGGSHLGTDTQYF
.,TRBV27,TRBD1,TRBJ1-1,TGTGCCAGCAGTTTATCGACAGGGCGGTCTTTCTTT,CASSLSTGRSFF
.,TRBV7-6,.,TRBJ2-7,TGTGCCAGCAGCTTACAGGGGTACGAGCAGTACTTC,CASSLQGYEQYF
.,TRBV12-3/TRBV12-4,TRBD1,TRBJ1-2,TGTGCCAGCAGTTTATCACAGGGGAACGGCTACACCTTC,CASSLSQGNGYTF
.,TRBV28,.,TRBJ1-5,TGTGCCAGCAAGTTCGCCTATAGCAATCAGCCCCAGCATTTT,CASKFAYSNQPQHF
.,TRBV4-1,TRBD1,TRBJ2-7,TGCGCCAGCAGCCAAGATTGGGACAGATCCTACGAGCAGTACTTC,CASSQDWDRSYEQYF
few,TRBV7-8,.,TRBJ1-5,TGTGCCAGCAGCTCCGCCGGGGGGCAGGGACAGCCCCAGCATTTT,CASSSAGGQGQPQHF
.,TRBV3-1/TRBV3-2,.,TRBJ1-6,TGTGCCAGCAGCCGGCGGGAAGATTCACCCCTCCACTTT,CASSRREDSPLHF
few,TRBV18,TRBD1,TRBJ1-4,TGTGCCAGCCTCCCGGGACAGTTGAATGAAAAACTGTTTTTT,CASLPGQLNEKLFF
.,TRBV21-1,.,TRBJ1-6,TGTGCCAGCAGCAAAGAGAACCGGACAGACCTTATGACACCCCTCCACTTT,CASSKENRTDLMTPLHF
.,TRBV7-6,.,TRBJ1-3,TGTGCCAGCAGCTTGGGAGTAATGGACACCATATATTTT,CASSLGVMDTIYF
.,TRBV5-1,TRBD2,TRBJ2-5,TGCGCCAGCAGCGGCGGGACTAGCGGGAGTGAGACCCAGTACTTC,CASSGGTSGSETQYF
few,TRBV3-1/TRBV3-2,.,TRBJ2-2,TGTGCCAGCAGCCAAGAAGGTTCAAGGAAGGGGGCGAACACCGGGGAGCTGTTTTTT,CASSQEGSRKGANTGELFF
.,TRBV7-2,.,TRBJ1-3,TGTGCCAGCAGCTTTCAGGGTACGGGCTCTGGAAACACCATATATTTT,CASSFQGTGSGNTIYF
.,TRBV4-1,TRBD1,TRBJ1-4,TGCGCCAGCAGCCTCCCCGACAGGGGGCAAATTGCAACTAATGAAAAACTGTTTTTT,CASSLPDRGQIATNEKLFF
.,TRBV18,.,TRBJ2-7,TGTGCCAGCTCACGGAGCGGAACCTCCTACGAGCAGTACTTC,CASSRSGTSYEQYF
.,TRBV2,TRBD1,TRBJ2-7,TGTGCCAGCACTAGGACAGGGGCGCTGAGCTACGAGCAGTACTTC,CASTRTGALSYEQYF
.,TRBV21-1,.,TRBJ2-3,TGTGCCAGCAGCGCTCAGCGGGGGGCCGAACTTTATACGCAGTATTTT,CASSAQRGAELYTQYF
.,TRBV30,.,TRBJ1-5,TGTGCCGGTGGGGGCCAGTATAGCAATCAGCCCCAGCATTTT,CAGGGQYSNQPQHF
.,TRBV3-1/TRBV3-2,TRBD2,TRBJ2-1,TGTGCCAGCAGCCCTCCCGGGGGGAGCGGGAGATCGATCTTC,CASSPPGGSGRSIF
.,TRBV7-2,.,TRBJ2-3,TGTGCCAGCAGCTTAGCGCGGGTTACAGATACGCAGTATTTT,CASSLARVTDTQYF
.,TRBV12-5,TRBD1,TRBJ2-1,TGTGCTAGTGGTTTATCACAGGGGGCTACCTACAATGAGCAGTTCTTC,CASGLSQGATYNEQFF
once,TRBV29-1,TRBD2,TRBJ2-1,TGCAGCGTTGAATATCGCCTGGGTCTAGCGGGATACAATGAGCAGTTCTTC,CSVEYRLGLAGYNEQFF
.,TRBV27,.,TRBJ1-2,TGTGCCAGCCGGCGTGCCAGGGTTAACTATGGCTACACCTTC,CASRRARVNYGYTF
.,TRBV10-3,.,TRBJ1-1,TGTGCCATCAGTGAATTCCGGAGGGAGTTGGCGAACACTGAAGCTTTCTTT,CAISEFRRELANTEAFF
few,TRBV5-1,.,TRBJ1-1,TGCGCCAGCAGCTTGGAGGGCAGGGGAGGGCTTGAAGCTTTCTTT,CASSLEGRGGLEAFF
.,TRBV30,TRBD1,TRBJ1-2,TGTGCCTGGACCTCAGGGGGAGGCTACACCTTC,CAWTSGGGYTF
.,TRBV19,.,TRBJ1-2,TGTGCCAGTAGTGTAACCGGGACAAATGGCTACACCTTC,CASSVTGTNGYTF
once,TRBV5-1,.,TRBJ1-1,TGCGCCAGCAGCCCGGGGGGGGGCTGGGGCACTGAAGCTTTCTTT,CASSPGGGWGTEAFF
.,TRBV3-1/TRBV3-2,.,TRBJ2-1,TGTGCCAGCAGAAGCTCCGGCGGCAATGAGCAGTTCTTC,CASRSSGGNEQFF
few,TRBV7-9,.,TRBJ2-2,TGTGCCAGCAGCTTAGGTGGGGGCGCCACCGGGGAGCTGTTTTTT,CASSLGGGATGELFF
.,TRBV19,TRBD1,TRBJ1-3,TGTGCCAGTACCTCCCTCGCGGGACAGCGAAACTCTGGAAACACCATATATTTT,CASTSLAGQRNSGNTIYF
.,TRBV7-2,.,TRBJ1-3,TGTGCCAGCAGCAATGCGGGGGGAAACACCATATATTTT,CASSNAGGNTIYF
once,TRBV3-1/TRBV3-2,TRBD2,TRBJ2-5,TGTGCCAGCAGCCAAGGGCTAGCGGGGGGTGGCAGGTCCGGGACCCAGTACTTC,CASSQGLAGGGRSGTQYF
.,TRBV11-2,TRBD2,TRBJ2-1,TGTGCCAGCAGCTTAGCCCAAGCGGGGGGGTTCAATGAGCAGTTCTTC,CASSLAQAGGFNEQFF
.,TRBV10-3,.,TRBJ1-5,TGTGCCATCAGGGGGGCGAGCAATCAGCCCCAGCATTTT,CAIRGASNQPQHF
.,TRBV5-1,TRBD1,TRBJ2-1,TGCGCCAGCTGCGGACAGGGGGTCACTAATGAGCAGTTCTTC,CASCGQGVTNEQFF
.,TRBV10-3,TRBD2,TRBJ2-2,TGTGCCATCCTGACTAGCGGGGGGGCCGGGGAGCTGTTTTTT,CAILTSGGAGELFF
.,TRBV9,.,TRBJ1-4,TGTGCCAGCAGCCCCCGTCAGGGTGGGGGGATAACTAATGAAAAACTGTTTTTT,CASSPRQGGGITNEKLFF
.,TRBV5-1,TRBD1,TRBJ1-4,TGCGCCAGCAGCCCTAGGACAGGGGCCGCGGAGGGAAAACTGTTTTTT,CASSPRTGAAEGKLFF